This TCR beta chain stems from a study of PD-L1 blockade in urothelial cancer (dated by TCRdb to 2017 to 2019). Study-level background: Therapy was started at some point between 2012 and 2014 for all patients, and atezolizumab 1,200 mg was administered intravenously every 3 weeks. About 90% of the roughly 30 patients were identified as males with urothelial cancer of bladder origin, and a prior smoking history was reported by 18 of 29 patients. An ECOG performance status of 0 or 1 was recorded for the patients, and 0 to 3 prior chemotherapy regimens had been received by the patients. Blood samples were analyzed 3 weeks after the start of treatment (second dose) and 6 weeks after the start of treatment. Blood samples yielded a median of about 150,000 T cells and roughly 83,000 unique TCRs, with median clonality 0.080. The study, an exploratory multi-omic analysis, examined somatic, immune and clinical correlates of response to PD-L1 blockade with atezolizumab in urothelial cancer. Pretreatment tumor samples, along with matched peripheral blood collected serially before and after atezolizumab treatment, underwent TCR sequencing. Durable clinical benefit was defined as progression-free survival longer than 6 months, and TCR features were also tested against progression-free and overall survival. In the same patients, pretreatment tumors underwent whole exome sequencing and RNA sequencing in addition to TCR sequencing. Fewer than ten patients reached durable clinical benefit, while 20 patients did not. Pretreatment blood TCR-seq was available for nearly 30 patients, at least one posttreatment blood collection was obtained for 25 or so patients, and tumor TCR-seq was available for 25 or so patients.

Taken with the paper, the label for time point translates to: peripheral blood 6 weeks after treatment start. A cohort of around 28 patients with locally advanced or metastatic urothelial carcinoma, treated at Memorial Sloan Kettering on a trial protocol, was included. Peripheral blood mononuclear cells were collected pretreatment and during treatment, with between 1 and 8 total time points per patient. The Qiagen DNeasy Blood extraction kit was used to purify genomic DNA from total PBMCs and from tumor samples. PBMCs were collected pretreatment and during treatment, and were isolated and stored as previously described. The CDR3 contains 13 residues, cysteine and phenylalanine counted. Only the CDR3 portion is preserved as DNA: 39 bases, with reading frame beginning at the first base. The germline ends are 6 bases apart after V is trimmed by 0 bases and J by 9 bases. Sequences SGHNT (CDR1) and YENEEA (CDR2) are obtained from the germline V gene.

This clone has a handful of counts. Its antigen specificity is not known. No qualities accompany the bases; no much larger clone lies one base away. The study at large found these results: Because of the small sample size (n of about 29) and the many exploratory analyses performed, the results are intended to be regarded as hypothesis-generating. At 3 weeks after the start of treatment, tumor-associated TCR clones in peripheral blood had expanded more in patients with durable benefit (n of about 20, p = 0.022). Improved progression-free and overall survival was associated with having pretreatment peripheral blood TCR clonality below the median.

Synthetic TCR analog templates were spiked into each PCR so that absolute template abundance could be estimated from read counts. Using the immunoSEQ assay, TCRbeta CDR3 regions were amplified from genomic DNA with bias-controlled V and J gene primers. Sequencing of rearranged TCRbeta segments was performed at approximately 20X coverage. For the original study's pipeline: Clustering was used to correct sequencing errors, and CDR3s were annotated against IMGT so that V, D and J genes could be assigned. Only productive TCRbeta rearrangements were used in downstream analyses, excluding out-of-frame or stop-codon sequences. To compute clonality, Shannon entropy was normalized by the log of the number of unique productive sequences and then subtracted from one. Clones differing between time points or between blood and tumor were identified by Fisher's exact test with Benjamini-Hochberg correction at adjusted p below 0.01. Sourced from immuneACCESS, this table was stored by TCRdb with only in-frame sequences that have V and J called. A share of the clones is absent; for the studies checked, an unresolved V gene accounts for under half, and the remainder has no known explanation. The V and J calls and clone size are taken from that table; D and trimming were inferred from the DNA. The sample contains under 25,000 clones, 91% of them found a single time. Clones ranked in the top ten supply roughly 12% of the sample.

The sample consisted of PBMCs, taken around atezolizumab (anti-PD-L1) treatment. This chain joins TRBV11-3 to TRBJ1-6, and the D gene may be TRBD1, 6 bases matching. The origin of this receptor is a woman aged 60-75 years with urothelial cancer. The DNA sequence reads TGTGCCAGCAGCTTAGAGGACAGTTCACCCCTCCACTTT. This translates into CASSLEDSSPLHF.